This T cell receptor beta chain was captured in a study of Graves' ophthalmopathy and Graves' hyperthyroidism. Study observations and caveats: Forecasting of ophthalmopathy progression by the model achieved nearly 71% sensitivity and roughly 78% specificity.

CDR3 length: 12 amino acids. Trimming shortened V by 8 bases and J by 4 bases, and 12 bases separated the two germline ends. CDR1 MNHEY and CDR2 SVGEGT come from the germline V gene. This clonotype was recorded only once. Its antigen is still unknown. RNA transcripts were the source from which TCR beta CDR3 regions were amplified. The first-round RT-PCR employed HTBI primers together with the Qiagen OneStep RT-PCR kit. A multiplex PCR was then performed as the second round. TCRdb re-derived calls from the multiplex PCR reads in MiXCR, one entry per CDR3 protein. The table lists approximately 1.2 million distinct CDR3 sequences, less than 45% of them singletons. Patients with other autoimmune diseases, uncontrolled infections, pregnancy or lactation were excluded.

The receptor was derived from an adult man with Graves' hyperthyroidism. Sequencing was carried out using peripheral blood or thyroid tissue (not recorded which). This chain links TRBV6-2 or TRBV6-3 with TRBJ2-7; D is unclear. CDR3 in amino acids: CASGSTQYEQYF. The CDR3, as DNA: TGTGCCAGCGGTTCTACCCAATACGAGCAGTACTTC.